The T cell receptor beta chain described here comes from a study of PD-1 blockade in classical Hodgkin lymphoma. Described time point: newly diagnosed, previously untreated cHL patient sample. Purification of CD4+ T cells from thawed PBMCs was achieved by magnetic negative selection. Method: immunoSEQ multiplex PCR; TCRdb's copy keeps in-frame clones and lacks some. The sample includes some 21,000 clones, about four fifths seen only once; the top ten take 1% to 1.5%. From germline, CDR1 is MDHEN and CDR2 SYDVKM. V lost 8 bases and J 8 bases, leaving 15 bases between the germline ends. The CDR3 covers 12 residues.

The V gene is TRBV28, the J gene TRBJ1-2; no reliable D call. The source is a human donor with classical Hodgkin lymphoma. Input material: CD4+ T cells from blood. The CDR3 DNA follows: TGTGCCAGCGTATCCAACGGGGAGGGCTACACCTTC. Translated, it gives CASVSNGEGYTF.